Following are 3 T cell receptor beta chains from one sample sequenced in a study of cytomegalovirus exposure and HLA in healthy donors. Assay: immunoSEQ multiplex PCR; the TCRdb copy retains only in-frame clones and omits some. The sample shows about 56,000 clones, approximately 93% of them seen only once. What was sequenced was PBMCs. The receptors shown here come from a woman aged 18-29 years in good health and CMV-seropositive.

The genes are TRBV6-1 and TRBJ2-7; TRBD1 agrees at 8 bases. Looked up from germline, CDR1 is MNHNS and CDR2 is SASEGT. This CDR3 has 15 amino acids. V gave up 2 bases and J gave up 5 bases; unmatched junction bases: 8. The CDR3 DNA is TGTGCCAGCAGTGAATGGGGACAGGTTGTCCACGAGCAGTACTTC. Amino acids: CASSEWGQVVHEQYF.

The rearrangement uses TRBV19 and TRBJ2-7; D is possibly TRBD1 (5 bases). CDR1 and CDR2 from the germline V gene are LNHDA and SQIVND (reference sequence). Trimming took 5 bases from V and 6 from J, leaving 8 bases between them. CDR3 length: 11 residues. The CDR3 here is CASSQGFEQYF. In DNA form, the CDR3 reads TGTGCCAGTAGTCAGGGATTCGAGCAGTACTTC.

This chain links TRBV4-3 with TRBJ1-4; D remains unclear. From germline, CDR1 is LGHNA and CDR2 YSLEER. V lost 1 base, J lost 8 bases, and 20 bases lay in between. CDR3 size: 17 residues. This CDR3 reads CASSQGRYWAKEEKLFF. CDR3 sequence (DNA): TGCGCCAGCAGCCAAGGGAGGTACTGGGCCAAAGAGGAAAAACTGTTTTTT.